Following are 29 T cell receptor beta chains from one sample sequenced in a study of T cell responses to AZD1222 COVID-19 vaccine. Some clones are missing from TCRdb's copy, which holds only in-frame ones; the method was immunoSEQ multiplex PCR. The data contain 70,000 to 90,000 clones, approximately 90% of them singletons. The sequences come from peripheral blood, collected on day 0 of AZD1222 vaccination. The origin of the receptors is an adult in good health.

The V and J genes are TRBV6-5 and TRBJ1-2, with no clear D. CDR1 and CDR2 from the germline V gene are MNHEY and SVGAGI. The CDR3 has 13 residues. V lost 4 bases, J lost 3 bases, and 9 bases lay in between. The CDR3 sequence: CASSSGLYYGYTF. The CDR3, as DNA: TGTGCCAGCAGTTCTGGCCTTTACTATGGCTACACCTTC.

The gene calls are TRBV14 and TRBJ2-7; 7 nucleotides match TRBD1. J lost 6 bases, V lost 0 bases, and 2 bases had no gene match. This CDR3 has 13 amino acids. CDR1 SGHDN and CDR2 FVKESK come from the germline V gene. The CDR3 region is CASSQEQGVEQYF. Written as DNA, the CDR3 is TGTGCCAGCAGCCAAGAGCAGGGGGTCGAGCAGTACTTC. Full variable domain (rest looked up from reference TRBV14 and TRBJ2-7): EAGVTQFPSHSVIEKGQTVTLRCDPISGHDNLYWYRRVMGKEIKFLLHFVKESKQDESGMPNNRFLAERTGGTYSTLKVQPAELEDSGVYFCASSQEQGVEQYFGPGTRLTVT.

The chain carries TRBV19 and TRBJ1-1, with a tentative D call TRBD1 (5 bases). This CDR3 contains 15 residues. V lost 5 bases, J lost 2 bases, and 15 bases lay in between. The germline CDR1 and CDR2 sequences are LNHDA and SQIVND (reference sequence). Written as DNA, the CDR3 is TGTGCCAGTAGTTGGACCGCGGGGGGAAACACTGAAGCTTTCTTT. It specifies CASSWTAGGNTEAFF.

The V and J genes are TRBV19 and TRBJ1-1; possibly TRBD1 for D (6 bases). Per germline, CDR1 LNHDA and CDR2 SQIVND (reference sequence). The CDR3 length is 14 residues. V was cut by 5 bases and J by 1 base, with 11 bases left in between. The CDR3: CASSSQGPNTEAFF. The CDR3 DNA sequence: TGTGCCAGTAGTTCGCAGGGGCCGAACACTGAAGCTTTCTTT.

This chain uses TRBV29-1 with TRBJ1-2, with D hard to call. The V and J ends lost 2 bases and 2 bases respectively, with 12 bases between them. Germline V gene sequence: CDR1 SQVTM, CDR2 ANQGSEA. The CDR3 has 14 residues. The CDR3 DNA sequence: TGCAGCGTTGAAAGGCGATCGGAAAACTATGGCTACACCTTC. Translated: CSVERRSENYGYTF. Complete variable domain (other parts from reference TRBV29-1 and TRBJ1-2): SAVISQKPSRDICQRGTSLTIQCQVDSQVTMMFWYRQQPGQSLTLIATANQGSEATYESGFVIDKFPISRPNLTFSTLTVSNMSPEDSSIYLCSVERRSENYGYTFGSGTRLTVV.

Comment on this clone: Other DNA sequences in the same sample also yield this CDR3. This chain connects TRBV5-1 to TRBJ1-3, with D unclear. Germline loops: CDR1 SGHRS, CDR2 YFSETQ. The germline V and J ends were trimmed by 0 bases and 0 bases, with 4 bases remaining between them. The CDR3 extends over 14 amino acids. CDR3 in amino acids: CASSLGSSGNTIYF. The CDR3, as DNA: TGCGCCAGCAGCTTGGGATCCTCTGGAAACACCATATATTTT.

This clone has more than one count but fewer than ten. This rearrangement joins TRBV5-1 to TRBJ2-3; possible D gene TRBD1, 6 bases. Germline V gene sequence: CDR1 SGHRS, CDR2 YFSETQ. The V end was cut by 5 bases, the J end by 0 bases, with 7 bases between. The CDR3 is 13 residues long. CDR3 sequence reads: CASSTGSTDTQYF. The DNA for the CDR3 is TGCGCCAGCAGTACAGGGAGCACAGATACGCAGTATTTT.

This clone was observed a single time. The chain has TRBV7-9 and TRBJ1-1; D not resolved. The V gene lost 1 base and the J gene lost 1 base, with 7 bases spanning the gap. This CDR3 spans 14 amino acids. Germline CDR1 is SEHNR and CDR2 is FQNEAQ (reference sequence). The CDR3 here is CASSLGRQNTEAFF. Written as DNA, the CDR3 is TGTGCCAGCAGCTTAGGCCGGCAGAACACTGAAGCTTTCTTT.

The CDR3 DNA follows: TGTGCCAGCAGTCTCCTACAGGGAGGCTACACCTTC. This gives the protein CASSLLQGGYTF. This chain connects TRBV12-3 or TRBV12-4 to TRBJ1-2; D may be TRBD1 (6 bases). The V and J ends lost 5 bases and 8 bases respectively, with 12 bases between them. The CDR3 sequence is 12 residues long.

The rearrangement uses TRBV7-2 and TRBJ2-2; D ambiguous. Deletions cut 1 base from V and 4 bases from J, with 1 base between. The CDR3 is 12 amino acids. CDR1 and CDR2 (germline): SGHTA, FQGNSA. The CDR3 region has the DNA TGTGCCAGCAGCTTAGGCACCGGGGAGCTGTTTTTT. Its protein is CASSLGTGELFF.

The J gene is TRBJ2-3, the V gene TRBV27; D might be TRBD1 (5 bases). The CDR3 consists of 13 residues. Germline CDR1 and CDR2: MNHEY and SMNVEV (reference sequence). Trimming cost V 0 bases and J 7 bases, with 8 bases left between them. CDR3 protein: CASSLSGLNTQYF. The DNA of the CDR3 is TGTGCCAGCAGTTTATCGGGGCTTAATACGCAGTATTTT.

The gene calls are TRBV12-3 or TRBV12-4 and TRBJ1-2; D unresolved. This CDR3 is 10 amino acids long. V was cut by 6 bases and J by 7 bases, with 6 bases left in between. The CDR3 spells CASSRGGYTF. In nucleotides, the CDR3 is TGTGCCAGCAGCCGAGGTGGCTACACCTTC.

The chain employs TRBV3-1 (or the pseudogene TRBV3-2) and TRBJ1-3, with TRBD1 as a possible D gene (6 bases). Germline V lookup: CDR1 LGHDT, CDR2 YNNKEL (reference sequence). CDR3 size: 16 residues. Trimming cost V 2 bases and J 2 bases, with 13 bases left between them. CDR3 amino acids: CASSQLSGVAGNTIYF. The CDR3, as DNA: TGTGCCAGCAGCCAACTTTCAGGGGTAGCTGGAAACACCATATATTTT.

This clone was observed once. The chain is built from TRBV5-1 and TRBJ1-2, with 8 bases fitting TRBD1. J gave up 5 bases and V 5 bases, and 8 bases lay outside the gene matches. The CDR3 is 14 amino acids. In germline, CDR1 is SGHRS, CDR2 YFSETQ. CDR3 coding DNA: TGCGCCAGCAGTCTGACAGGGGCGAATTATGGCTACACCTTC. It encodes CASSLTGANYGYTF.

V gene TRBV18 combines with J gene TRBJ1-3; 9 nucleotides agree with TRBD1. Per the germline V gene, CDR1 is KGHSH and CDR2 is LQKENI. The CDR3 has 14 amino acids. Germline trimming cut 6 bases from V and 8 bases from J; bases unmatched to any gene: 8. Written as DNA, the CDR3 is TGTGCCAGCTCCCCAGGACAGGGGAGGCACACCATATATTTT. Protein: CASSPGQGRHTIYF.

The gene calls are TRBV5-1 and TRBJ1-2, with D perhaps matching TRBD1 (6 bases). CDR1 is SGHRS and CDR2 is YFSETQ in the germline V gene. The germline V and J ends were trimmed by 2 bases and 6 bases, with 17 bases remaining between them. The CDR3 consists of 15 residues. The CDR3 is CASSLWGANEDGYTF. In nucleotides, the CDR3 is TGCGCCAGCAGCTTATGGGGGGCGAACGAGGATGGCTACACCTTC.

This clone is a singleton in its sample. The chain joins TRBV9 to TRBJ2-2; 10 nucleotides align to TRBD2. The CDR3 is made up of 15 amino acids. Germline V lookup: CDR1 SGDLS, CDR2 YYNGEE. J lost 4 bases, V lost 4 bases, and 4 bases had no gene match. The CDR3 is CASSPRLAGTGELFF. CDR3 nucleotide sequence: TGTGCCAGCAGCCCGAGACTAGCGGGCACCGGGGAGCTGTTTTTT. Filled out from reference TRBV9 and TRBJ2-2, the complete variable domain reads DSGVTQTPKHLITATGQRVTLRCSPRSGDLSVYWYQQSLDQGLQFLIQYYNGEERAKGNILERFSAQQFPDLHSELNLSSLELGDSALYFCASSPRLAGTGELFFGEGSRLTVL.

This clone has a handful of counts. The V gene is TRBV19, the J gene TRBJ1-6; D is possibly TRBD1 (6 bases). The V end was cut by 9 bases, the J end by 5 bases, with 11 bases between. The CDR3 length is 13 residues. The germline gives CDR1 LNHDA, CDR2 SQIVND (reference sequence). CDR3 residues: CASLGQHNSPLHF. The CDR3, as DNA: TGTGCCAGCTTAGGACAGCATAATTCACCCCTCCACTTT.

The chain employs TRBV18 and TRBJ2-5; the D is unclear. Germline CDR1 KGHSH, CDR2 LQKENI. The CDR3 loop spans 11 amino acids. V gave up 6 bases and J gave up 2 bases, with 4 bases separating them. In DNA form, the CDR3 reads TGTGCCAGCTCGGGTCAAGAGACCCAGTACTTC. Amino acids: CASSGQETQYF. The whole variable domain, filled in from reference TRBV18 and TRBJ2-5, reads NAGVMQNPRHLVRRRGQEARLRCSPMKGHSHVYWYRQLPEEGLKFMVYLQKENIIDESGMPKERFSAEFPKEGPSILRIQQVVRGDSAAYFCASSGQETQYFGPGTRLLVL.

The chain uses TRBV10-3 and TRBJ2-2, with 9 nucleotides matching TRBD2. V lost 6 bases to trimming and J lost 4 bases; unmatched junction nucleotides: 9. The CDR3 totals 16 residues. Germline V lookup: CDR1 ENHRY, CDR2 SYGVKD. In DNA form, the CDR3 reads TGTGCCATCAGGGCTGGCGGGGGGGCCGGCACCGGGGAGCTGTTTTTT. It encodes CAIRAGGGAGTGELFF.

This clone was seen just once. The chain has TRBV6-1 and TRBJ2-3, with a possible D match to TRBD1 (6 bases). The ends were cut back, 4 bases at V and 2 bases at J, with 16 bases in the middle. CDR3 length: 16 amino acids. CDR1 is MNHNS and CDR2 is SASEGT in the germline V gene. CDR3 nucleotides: TGTGCCAGCAGTGTACAGGGAGCCCTTATCACAGATACGCAGTATTTT. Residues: CASSVQGALITDTQYF.

The CDR3 bases are TGTGCCAGCAGTTACTCTCGGGAGCAGCCCCAGCATTTT. The encoded protein is CASSYSREQPQHF. This chain uses TRBV6-2 or TRBV6-3 with TRBJ1-5; D ambiguous. The germline V and J ends were trimmed by 0 bases and 7 bases, with 7 bases remaining between them. The CDR3 length is 13 residues. Germline V gene lookup returns CDR1 MNHEY and CDR2 SVGEGT.

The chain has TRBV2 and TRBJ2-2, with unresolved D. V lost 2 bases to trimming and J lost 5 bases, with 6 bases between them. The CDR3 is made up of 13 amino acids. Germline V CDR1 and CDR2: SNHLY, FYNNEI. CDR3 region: CASSEWLTGELFF. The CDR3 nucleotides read TGTGCCAGCAGTGAATGGCTAACCGGGGAGCTGTTTTTT. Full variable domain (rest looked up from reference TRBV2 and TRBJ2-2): EPEVTQTPSHQVTQMGQEVILRCVPISNHLYFYWYRQILGQKVEFLVSFYNNEISEKSEIFDDQFSVERPDGSNFTLKIRSTKLEDSAMYFCASSEWLTGELFFGEGSRLTVL.

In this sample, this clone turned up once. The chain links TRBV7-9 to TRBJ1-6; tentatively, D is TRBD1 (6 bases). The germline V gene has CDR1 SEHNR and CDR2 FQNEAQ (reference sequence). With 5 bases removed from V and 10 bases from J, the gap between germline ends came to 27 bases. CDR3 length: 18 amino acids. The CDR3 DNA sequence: TGTGCCAGCAGCCTCACCGGGACACCGATGGGCCATGGGTCACCCCTCCACTTT. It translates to CASSLTGTPMGHGSPLHF. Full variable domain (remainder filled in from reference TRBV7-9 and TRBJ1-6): DTGVSQNPRHKITKRGQNVTFRCDPISEHNRLYWYRQTLGQGPEFLTYFQNEAQLEKSRLLSDRFSAERPKGSFSTLEIQRTEQGDSAMYLCASSLTGTPMGHGSPLHFGNGTRLTVT.

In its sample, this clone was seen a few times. The CDR3 reads CASSLGVAVTGELFF. Here the CDR3 DNA reads TGTGCCAGCAGCTTGGGCGTTGCAGTCACCGGGGAGCTGTTTTTT. This chain joins TRBV5-6 and TRBJ2-2, with D hard to call. The CDR3 has 15 residues. The germline gives CDR1 SGHDT, CDR2 YYEEEE. The V and J ends lost 0 bases and 4 bases respectively, with 10 bases between them.

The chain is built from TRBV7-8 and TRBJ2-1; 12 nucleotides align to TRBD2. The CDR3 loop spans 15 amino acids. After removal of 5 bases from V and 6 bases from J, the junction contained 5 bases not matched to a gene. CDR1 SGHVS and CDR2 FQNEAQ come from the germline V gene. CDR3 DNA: TGTGCCAGCAGCCTCGGGACTAGCGGGCTCAATGAGCAGTTCTTC. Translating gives CASSLGTSGLNEQFF.

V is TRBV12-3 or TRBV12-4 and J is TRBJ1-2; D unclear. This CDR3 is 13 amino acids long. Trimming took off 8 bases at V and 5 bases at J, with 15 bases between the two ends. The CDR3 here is CASGLGSVYGYTF. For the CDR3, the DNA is TGTGCCAGCGGACTGGGGAGCGTTTATGGCTACACCTTC.

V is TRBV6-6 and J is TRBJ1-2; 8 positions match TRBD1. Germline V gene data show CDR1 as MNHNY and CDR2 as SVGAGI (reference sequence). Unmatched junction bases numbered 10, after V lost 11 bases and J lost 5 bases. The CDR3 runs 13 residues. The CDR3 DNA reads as TGTGCCGCCTCACAGGGGGAGGGATATGGCTACACCTTC. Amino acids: CAASQGEGYGYTF.

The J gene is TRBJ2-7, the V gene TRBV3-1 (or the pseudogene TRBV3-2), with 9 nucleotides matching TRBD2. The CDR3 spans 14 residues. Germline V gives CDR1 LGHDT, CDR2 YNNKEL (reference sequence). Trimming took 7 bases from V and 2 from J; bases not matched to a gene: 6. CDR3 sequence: CASTPPSGAYEQYF. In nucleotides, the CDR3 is TGTGCCAGCACCCCACCTAGCGGGGCCTACGAGCAGTACTTC.